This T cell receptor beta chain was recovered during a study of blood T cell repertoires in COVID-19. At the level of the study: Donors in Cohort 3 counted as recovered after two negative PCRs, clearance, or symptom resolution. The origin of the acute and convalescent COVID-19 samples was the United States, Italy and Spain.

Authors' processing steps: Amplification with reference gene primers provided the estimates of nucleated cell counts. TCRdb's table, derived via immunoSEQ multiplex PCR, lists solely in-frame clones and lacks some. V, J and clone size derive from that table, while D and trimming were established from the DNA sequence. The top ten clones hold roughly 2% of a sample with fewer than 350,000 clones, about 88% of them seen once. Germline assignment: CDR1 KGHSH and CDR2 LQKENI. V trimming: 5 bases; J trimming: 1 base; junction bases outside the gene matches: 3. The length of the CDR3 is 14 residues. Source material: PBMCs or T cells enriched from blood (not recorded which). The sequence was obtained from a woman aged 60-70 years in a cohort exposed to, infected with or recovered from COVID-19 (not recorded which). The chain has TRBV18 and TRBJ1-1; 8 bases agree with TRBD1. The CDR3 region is CASSSGQANTEAFF. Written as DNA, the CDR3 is TGTGCCAGCTCATCGGGACAGGCGAACACTGAAGCTTTCTTT. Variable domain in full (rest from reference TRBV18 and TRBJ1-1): NAGVMQNPRHLVRRRGQEARLRCSPMKGHSHVYWYRQLPEEGLKFMVYLQKENIIDESGMPKERFSAEFPKEGPSILRIQQVVRGDSAAYFCASSSGQANTEAFFGQGTRLTVV.